What follows are 17 T cell receptor beta chains derived from one specimen sequenced in a study of cytomegalovirus exposure and HLA in healthy donors. Assay: immunoSEQ multiplex PCR; the TCRdb copy retains only in-frame clones and omits some. This table has 230,000 or so clones, around 88% appearing once. Sequenced input: PBMCs. These receptors all stem from a woman between 18 and 29 years old in good health and CMV-seronegative.

The chain couples TRBV4-1 to TRBJ2-1; no clear D. Trimming pared 1 base from V and 6 bases from J, leaving 10 bases between. Per germline, CDR1 MGHRA and CDR2 YSYEKL. This CDR3 comprises 14 residues. The CDR3 loop is CASSQVSQSNEQFF. In DNA, the CDR3 is TGCGCCAGCAGCCAAGTGTCGCAGTCCAATGAGCAGTTCTTC.

This chain uses TRBV5-6 with TRBJ1-5; D might be TRBD1 (5 bases). The CDR3 is 17 amino acids. Per germline, CDR1 SGHDT and CDR2 YYEEEE. Trimming removed 4 bases at V and 3 bases at J, with 20 bases between. The CDR3, as DNA: TGTGCCAGCAGCCACCAACGGGGGGGAGCATACAATCAGCCCCAGCATTTT. It translates to CASSHQRGGAYNQPQHF. Full variable domain (missing parts from reference TRBV5-6 and TRBJ1-5): DAGVTQSPTHLIKTRGQQVTLRCSPKSGHDTVSWYQQALGQGPQFIFQYYEEEERQRGNFPDRFSGHQFPNYSSELNVNALLLGDSALYLCASSHQRGGAYNQPQHFGDGTRLSIL.

The chain is built from TRBV19 and TRBJ1-2; the match to TRBD1 covers 10 bases. This CDR3 spans 15 amino acids. In germline, CDR1 is LNHDA, CDR2 SQIVND (reference sequence). The V segment lost 3 bases and the J segment 8 bases; nucleotides outside the gene matches: 9. The CDR3 DNA is TGTGCCAGTAGTATCGGGGACAGGGGCCTCCGCGGCTACACCTTC. Translating it yields CASSIGDRGLRGYTF.

The chain combines TRBV5-1 with TRBJ1-1; D possibly corresponds to TRBD1 (5 bases). Deletions cut 4 bases from V and 3 bases from J, with 16 bases between. Germline V lookup: CDR1 SGHRS, CDR2 YFSETQ. The CDR3 has 15 residues. In DNA form, the CDR3 reads TGCGCCAGCAGCGGGGGGGATAGCAGGTACACTGAAGCTTTCTTT. It encodes CASSGGDSRYTEAFF.

The rearrangement links TRBV28 to TRBJ2-7, with D possibly TRBD2 on 6 matching bases. V was trimmed by 7 bases and J by 1 base, leaving 14 bases between them. The CDR3 spans 14 residues. Germline V gene lookup returns CDR1 MDHEN and CDR2 SYDVKM. CDR3: CASTVGLGSYEQYF. The CDR3 coding sequence is TGTGCCAGCACGGTGGGACTGGGATCCTACGAGCAGTACTTC.

V and J are TRBV7-6 and TRBJ2-6; the match to TRBD1 covers 7 bases. The CDR3 is made up of 16 amino acids. The ends lost 2 bases at V and 5 bases at J; junction bases unmatched: 6. Germline V lookup: CDR1 SGHVS, CDR2 FNYEAQ. CDR3 sequence reads: CASSLFSRGRANVLTF. CDR3 bases: TGTGCCAGCAGCTTATTTTCCAGGGGGAGGGCCAACGTCCTGACTTTC.

The gene calls are TRBV9 and TRBJ2-7; 7 bases fit TRBD2. The CDR3 covers 13 residues. Germline V lookup: CDR1 SGDLS, CDR2 YYNGEE. V trimming: 1 base; J trimming: 6 bases; junction bases outside the gene matches: 4. CDR3 sequence: CASSVLAGSEQYF. The CDR3 bases are TGTGCCAGCAGCGTATTAGCGGGTTCCGAGCAGTACTTC.

The chain joins TRBV13 to TRBJ2-5; perhaps TRBD2 as D (6 bases). This CDR3 has 17 amino acids. From germline, CDR1 is PRHDT and CDR2 FYEKMQ (reference sequence). V lost 5 bases to trimming and J lost 0 bases, with 19 bases between them. The CDR3 DNA reads TGTGCCAGCAGCCTCACCGGGGAGGACCAAAACCAAGAGACCCAGTACTTC. Its protein product is CASSLTGEDQNQETQYF.

The chain carries TRBV29-1 and TRBJ1-1, with 7 bases matching TRBD1. The CDR3 runs 15 residues. Germline assignment: CDR1 SQVTM and CDR2 ANQGSEA. The V segment lost 2 bases and the J segment 6 bases; nucleotides outside the gene matches: 12. CDR3 sequence: CSVENPDRVGAEAFF. The CDR3 region has the DNA TGCAGCGTTGAAAATCCTGACAGGGTTGGCGCTGAAGCTTTCTTT.

The chain recombines TRBV28 with TRBJ2-2; 8 nucleotides match TRBD1. Looked up from germline, CDR1 is MDHEN and CDR2 is SYDVKM. The J segment lost 7 bases and the V segment lost 0 bases, leaving 4 bases of the junction unmatched. This CDR3 is 15 amino acids long. CDR3 sequence (DNA): TGTGCCAGCAGTTTATGGGACAGGGCCGGCGGGGAGCTGTTTTTT. It translates to CASSLWDRAGGELFF.

The chain employs TRBV27 and TRBJ2-7, with a tentative D call TRBD2 (5 bases). Between the trimmed V and J ends, which lost 0 bases and 3 bases, there was a span of 6 bases. This CDR3 has 13 amino acids. The germline V gene encodes CDR1 MNHEY and CDR2 SMNVEV (reference sequence). The CDR3 DNA follows: TGTGCCAGCAGTTTATCGGAGGACTACGAGCAGTACTTC. This translates into CASSLSEDYEQYF.

A word on this clone: This sample also contains other DNA sequences that code for the same CDR3. The rearrangement uses TRBV6-5 and TRBJ1-2, with 9 bases fitting TRBD1. V lost 3 bases and J lost 6; bases outside the gene matches: 2. The CDR3 consists of 13 residues. The germline V gene has CDR1 MNHEY and CDR2 SVGAGI. This CDR3 reads CASSYGTGNGYTF. In DNA form, the CDR3 reads TGTGCCAGCAGTTATGGGACAGGGAATGGCTACACCTTC.

This clone was counted between two and nine times. J is TRBJ1-3 and V is TRBV7-6; 7 nucleotides agree with TRBD1. The J segment lost 4 bases and the V segment lost 5 bases, leaving 8 bases of the junction unmatched. Per the germline V gene, CDR1 is SGHVS and CDR2 is FNYEAQ. This CDR3 has 15 amino acids. This CDR3 reads CASSLDRVGGNTIYF. CDR3 nucleotides: TGTGCCAGCAGCCTAGACAGGGTGGGAGGAAACACCATATATTTT.

The chain links TRBV27 to TRBJ2-7; 12 bases align to TRBD2. Germline V gene data show CDR1 as MNHEY and CDR2 as SMNVEV (reference sequence). CDR3 length: 18 amino acids. V shed 3 bases, J shed 6 bases, and the junction held 15 bases outside the gene matches. CDR3 sequence reads: CASSFFGSFGLAGREQYF. Written as DNA, the CDR3 is TGTGCCAGCAGTTTTTTCGGGTCGTTCGGACTAGCGGGACGCGAGCAGTACTTC.

The gene calls are TRBV19 and TRBJ2-5; the match to TRBD1 covers 10 bases. Trimming cost V 4 bases and J 0 bases; bases outside gene matches: 5. This CDR3 is 16 amino acids long. CDR1 is LNHDA, CDR2 SQIVND, per germline (reference sequence). In DNA form, the CDR3 reads TGTGCCAGTAGTAACCCCGACAGGGGGCACCAAGAGACCCAGTACTTC. Its protein is CASSNPDRGHQETQYF.

The chain uses TRBV28 and TRBJ2-1; 12 positions agree with TRBD2. The CDR3 runs 17 residues. V lost 5 bases and J lost 10; bases outside the gene matches: 15. Germline V gene lookup returns CDR1 MDHEN and CDR2 SYDVKM. In DNA form, the CDR3 reads TGTGCCAGCAGTAAACGCGGACTAGCGGGACTCATAGGAGAGCAGTTCTTC. This encodes CASSKRGLAGLIGEQFF.

V and J are TRBV11-2 and TRBJ2-1; 7 nucleotides agree with TRBD2. Germline V gene sequence: CDR1 SGHAT, CDR2 FQNNGV. This CDR3 is 14 amino acids long. V gave up 5 bases and J gave up 7 bases; unmatched junction bases: 8. CDR3 sequence (DNA): TGTGCCAGCAGCGCCCGCGGGAGTCGGAATGAGCAGTTCTTC. Amino acid sequence: CASSARGSRNEQFF.